This T cell receptor (beta chain) was sequenced for a study of CD8+CD57+ T cells in acquired aplastic anemia. General study points: In common between the patients and the controls were around 29 CD8+ CDR3 sequences. Patient and control CD8+ Simpson's diversity was not significantly different.

Template material for TCR beta VDJ and CDR3 profiling consisted of genomic DNA. TCRdb redid the calling of the reads with MiXCR, one entry per CDR3 protein. The sample has 150,000 to 180,000 distinct CDR3 sequences, 40% to 65% seen once. Notes on this clonotype: Its antigen is as yet unknown.

Patients who underwent sequencing had shown CD8+CD57+ cell expansion by flow cytometry. Germline assignment: CDR1 ENHRY and CDR2 SYGVKD. Deletions cut 10 bases from V and 7 bases from J, with 16 bases between. The CDR3 has 13 residues. The rearrangement joins TRBV10-3 to TRBJ1-4, with D tentatively TRBD1 (5 bases). This TCR was sampled from a human donor with aplastic anemia. The sample consisted of sorted CD4+, CD8+, or CD8+CD57+ T cells (not recorded which) from PBMCs. CDR3 region: CASSRMGGEKLFF. CDR3 coding DNA: TGTGCCAGCAGCAGGATGGGGGGTGAAAAACTGTTTTTT.